One and the same sample provided the 11 T cell receptor beta chains below, sequenced in a study of CD8 T cells in ankylosing spondylitis. TCRdb called the 5' RACE reads again in MiXCR, with one record for every CDR3 protein. The repertoire consists of about 150,000 distinct CDR3 sequences, with about 42% occurring once and the leading ten covering 13% to 15%. Sequencing input: synovial fluid, either unsorted or a sorted T cell fraction (not recorded which). These receptors were taken from a male donor with ankylosing spondylitis.

The chain has TRBV20-1 and TRBJ2-5; D is perhaps TRBD1 or TRBD2 (5 bases each). CDR3 size: 13 residues. The V end lost 2 bases, the J end lost 5 bases, and 12 bases lay between the germline ends. The germline CDR1 and CDR2 sequences are DFQATT and SNEGSKA (reference sequence). In nucleotides, the CDR3 is TGCAGTGCTAGATGGGGGACGAGTGAGACCCAGTACTTC. Residues: CSARWGTSETQYF.

The chain has TRBV12-3 or TRBV12-4 and TRBJ2-4, with D unclear. Trimming cost V 4 bases and J 3 bases, with 13 bases left between them. The CDR3 is 15 amino acids. CDR3 DNA: TGTGCCAGCAGTTGTTCCGACTCCGGCAAAAACATTCAGTACTTC. Its translation: CASSCSDSGKNIQYF.

The rearrangement uses TRBV11-2 and TRBJ1-6; D is ambiguous. The CDR3 extends over 13 amino acids. V lost 0 bases to trimming and J lost 9 bases, with 6 bases between them. CDR1 and CDR2 (germline): SGHAT, FQNNGV. CDR3 sequence: CASSLETGSPLHF. CDR3 DNA: TGTGCCAGCAGCTTAGAGACGGGTTCACCCCTCCACTTT.

The V and J genes are TRBV10-3 and TRBJ2-3; 8 nucleotides agree with TRBD2. The CDR3 consists of 20 residues. V gave up 4 bases and J gave up 2 bases; unmatched junction bases: 20. Germline V gene lookup returns CDR1 ENHRY and CDR2 SYGVKD. CDR3 DNA sequence: TGTGCCATCAGTGCAAACCCGCTGCCGGGACTAGGAGTGTACACAGATACGCAGTATTTT. Amino acid sequence: CAISANPLPGLGVYTDTQYF.

The chain employs TRBV4-1 and TRBJ2-1; D is perhaps TRBD2 (6 bases). Germline V gene sequence: CDR1 MGHRA, CDR2 YSYEKL. The CDR3 extends over 16 amino acids. Trimming cost V 1 base and J 7 bases, with 17 bases left between them. The CDR3 sequence is CASSQVRLVLLNEQFF. Here the CDR3 DNA reads TGCGCCAGCAGCCAAGTGCGACTAGTTCTCCTAAATGAGCAGTTCTTC.

The chain uses TRBV6-2 or TRBV6-3 and TRBJ2-1, with 7 bases identical to TRBD2. V lost 6 bases, J lost 5 bases, and 7 bases stayed unmatched. The CDR3 length is 14 residues. Germline V CDR1 and CDR2: MNHEY, SVGEGT. The CDR3 region is CASRNSGLNNEQFF. In DNA form, the CDR3 reads TGTGCCAGCAGAAATAGCGGGCTTAACAATGAGCAGTTCTTC.

This clonotype was seen a few times. The gene calls are TRBV11-2 and TRBJ1-1; D is ambiguous. Trimming cost V 6 bases and J 8 bases, with 10 bases left between them. This CDR3 has 11 amino acids. Germline values: CDR1 SGHAT, CDR2 FQNNGV. DNA for the CDR3: TGTGCCAGCAGTGTAGCGGGGGAAGCTTTCTTT. Translation gives CASSVAGEAFF.

The chain is built from TRBV11-2 and TRBJ2-7; D may be TRBD2 (8 bases). This CDR3 is built from 19 residues. The V gene's germline CDR1 is SGHAT and CDR2 FQNNGV. V lost 5 bases, J lost 2 bases, and 28 bases lay in between. In DNA form, the CDR3 reads TGTGCCAGCAGCCGAATAGGGGGCCTAGCGGGCAGGGGGGCCTACGAGCAGTACTTC. Translation: CASSRIGGLAGRGAYEQYF.

This chain uses TRBV20-1 with TRBJ2-3, with D maybe TRBD1 (6 bases). V was cut by 3 bases and J by 2 bases, with 12 bases left in between. Germline lookup yields CDR1 DFQATT and CDR2 SNEGSKA (reference sequence). The CDR3 loop spans 14 amino acids. The CDR3 loop is CSARVGTLTDTQYF. For the CDR3, the DNA is TGCAGTGCTAGGGTGGGGACACTCACAGATACGCAGTATTTT.

CDR3 residues: CASTSAGSTAYGYTF. CDR3 DNA sequence: TGTGCCAGCACGTCGGCGGGATCGACAGCCTATGGCTACACCTTC. The V gene is TRBV6-1, the J gene TRBJ1-2, with D perhaps TRBD1 (5 bases). There are 15 residues in the CDR3. V gave up 7 bases and J gave up 4 bases, with 19 bases separating them. The germline V gene has CDR1 MNHNS and CDR2 SASEGT.

This clonotype was recorded only once. This chain uses TRBV18 with TRBJ1-4; TRBD1 is a possible D gene (5 bases). The CDR3 spans 13 residues. Germline CDR1 KGHSH, CDR2 LQKENI. V was shortened by 1 base and J by 10 bases, with 10 bases between the two germline ends. Written as DNA, the CDR3 is TGTGCCAGCTCACCACGGACAAGCGGAAAACTGTTTTTT. It is translated as CASSPRTSGKLFF.